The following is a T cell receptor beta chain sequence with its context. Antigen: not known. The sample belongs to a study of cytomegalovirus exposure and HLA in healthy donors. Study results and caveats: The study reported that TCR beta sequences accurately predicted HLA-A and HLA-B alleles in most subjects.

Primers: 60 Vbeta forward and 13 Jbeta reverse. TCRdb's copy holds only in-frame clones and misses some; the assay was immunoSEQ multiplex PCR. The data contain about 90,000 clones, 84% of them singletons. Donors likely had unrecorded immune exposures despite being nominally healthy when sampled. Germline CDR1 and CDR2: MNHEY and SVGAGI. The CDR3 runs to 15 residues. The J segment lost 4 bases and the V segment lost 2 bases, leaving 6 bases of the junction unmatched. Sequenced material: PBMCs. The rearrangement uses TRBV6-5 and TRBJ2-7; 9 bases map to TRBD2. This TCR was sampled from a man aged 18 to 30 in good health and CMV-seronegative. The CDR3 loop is CASSYGAGGLYEQYF. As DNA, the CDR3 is TGTGCCAGCAGTTACGGGGCGGGAGGGCTGTACGAGCAGTACTTC.